The rows below give T cell receptor beta chains drawn from one sample of a study of T-cell reconstitution after alpha-beta-depleted transplantation in children. TCRdb re-called the PCR reads through MiXCR, storing one row per CDR3 protein. Here the sample spans about 580,000 distinct CDR3 sequences, 27% being singletons. The starting material was PBMCs, obtained before TCRalphabeta/CD19-depleted stem cell transplant. The receptors shown here come from a boy younger than two with Wiskott-Aldrich syndrome, due to receive a stem cell transplant. The CDR3 runs from the conserved cysteine through the conserved F or W. The D gene is left open where the match is weak. For some rows the clone size is stated as once, few or many, or as a class when expanded; others skip it.

v_gene,abundance,d_gene,j_gene,CDR3nt,CDR3aa
TRBV7-7,few,TRBD2,TRBJ2-1,TGTGCCAGCAGCCCAGCGGCCAGCGGGAGTCGGAATGAGCAGTTCTTC,CASSPAASGSRNEQFF
TRBV10-2,few,TRBD1,TRBJ2-3,TGCGCCAGCAGCGGACAGGGACAAACAGATACGCAGTATTTT,CASSGQGQTDTQYF
TRBV5-1,few,-,TRBJ2-6,TGCGCCAGCAGCTCGGAGCCGGGACCGCCAACTGTGGCCAACGTCCTGACTTTC,CASSSEPGPPTVANVLTF
TRBV12-3/TRBV12-4,many,-,TRBJ1-2,TGTGCCAGCAGTTTGACGGGCTATGGCTACACCTTC,CASSLTGYGYTF
TRBV12-3/TRBV12-4,-,TRBD2,TRBJ2-3,TGTGCCAGCAACCCTAGCGGGAGGGCCGGAGATACGCAGTATTTT,CASNPSGRAGDTQYF
TRBV29-1,-,TRBD2,TRBJ2-3,TGCAGCGTCTCGAAGCGGGGGGGGACAGATACGCAGTATTTT,CSVSKRGGTDTQYF
TRBV10-3,-,-,TRBJ2-1,TGTGCCATCAGTGCCTTTGGACCGACGAGTTCCTACAATGAGCAGTTCTTC,CAISAFGPTSSYNEQFF
TRBV5-1,few,TRBD1,TRBJ2-1,TGCGCCAGCAGCTCTAGAGGACAGGAGATTAATGAGCAGTTCTTC,CASSSRGQEINEQFF
TRBV27,-,TRBD1,TRBJ2-7,TGTGCCAGCAGTAGTGACAGGGGGCGCGACGAGCAGTACTTC,CASSSDRGRDEQYF
TRBV7-3,few,TRBD1,TRBJ1-2,TGTGCCAGCAGCTTAAGGGGCCCGACAGGGGCCAGTCCGAATCTAGATGGCTACACCTTC,CASSLRGPTGASPNLDGYTF
TRBV28,few,-,TRBJ2-1,TGTGCCAGTACCGGGACTGCCTCCTACAATGAGCAGTTCTTC,CASTGTASYNEQFF
TRBV20-1,-,-,TRBJ1-6,TGCAGTGCTAGAGATGACGGCAATTCACCCCTCCACTTT,CSARDDGNSPLHF
TRBV5-6,-,TRBD2,TRBJ2-1,TGTGCCAGCAGCTTCGCCCGGACTAGCGGTTTCGGTGAGCAGTTCTTC,CASSFARTSGFGEQFF
TRBV20-1,few,-,TRBJ2-2,TGCAGTGCTAGAGATACAGGGATTAACACCGGGGAGCTGTTTTTT,CSARDTGINTGELFF
TRBV20-1,-,TRBD1,TRBJ2-7,TGCAGTGCCGACCAGGGGGCAAAGTACGAGCAGTACTTC,CSADQGAKYEQYF
TRBV3-1,-,-,TRBJ2-7,TGTGCCACCTCCCCCCGGCGGATTGACTCCTACGAGCAGTACTTC,CATSPRRIDSYEQYF
TRBV12-3/TRBV12-4,few,TRBD2,TRBJ2-7,TGTGCCAGCAGTTCGGGGACTAGTCCGTTGTACGAGCAGTACTTC,CASSSGTSPLYEQYF
TRBV3-1,-,TRBD2,TRBJ2-3,TGTGCCAGCAGCGAACTAGCGACCGGCACAGATACGCAGTATTTT,CASSELATGTDTQYF
TRBV5-1,few,TRBD2,TRBJ2-1,TGCGCCAGCAGCTTTACTAGCGGGAGTGGAAATGAGCAGTTCTTC,CASSFTSGSGNEQFF
TRBV5-1,-,-,TRBJ2-1,TGCGCCAGCAGCTTTCAGGGCAGCTCCTACAATGAGCAGTTCTTC,CASSFQGSSYNEQFF
TRBV7-2,few,-,TRBJ2-1,TGTGCCAGCAGCCCACCAAGGCTTCGGGGTGAGCAGTTCTTC,CASSPPRLRGEQFF
TRBV11-2,-,TRBD2,TRBJ2-5,TGTGCCAGCAGCTTTGGGACTAGCGGGACAGAGACCCAGTACTTC,CASSFGTSGTETQYF
TRBV20-1,-,TRBD2,TRBJ2-7,TGCAGTGCTAGGGAAGCTAGCGGGTATTACGAGCAGTACTTC,CSAREASGYYEQYF